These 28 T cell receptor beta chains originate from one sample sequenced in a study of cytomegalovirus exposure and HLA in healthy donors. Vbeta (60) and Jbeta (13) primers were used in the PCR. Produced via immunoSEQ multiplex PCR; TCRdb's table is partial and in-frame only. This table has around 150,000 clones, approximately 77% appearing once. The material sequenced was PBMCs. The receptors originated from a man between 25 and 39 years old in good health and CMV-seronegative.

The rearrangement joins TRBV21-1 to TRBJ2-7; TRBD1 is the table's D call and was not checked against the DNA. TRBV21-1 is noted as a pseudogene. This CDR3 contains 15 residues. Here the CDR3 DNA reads TGTGCCAGCAGCAACCCGGGACAGCGGTCCTACGAGCAGTACTTC. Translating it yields CASSNPGQRSYEQYF.

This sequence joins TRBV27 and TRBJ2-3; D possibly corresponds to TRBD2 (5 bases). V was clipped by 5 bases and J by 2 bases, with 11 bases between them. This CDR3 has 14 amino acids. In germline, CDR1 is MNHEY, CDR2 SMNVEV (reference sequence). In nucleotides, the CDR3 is TGTGCCAGCAGTGTCGGACTTCACACAGATACGCAGTATTTT. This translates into CASSVGLHTDTQYF.

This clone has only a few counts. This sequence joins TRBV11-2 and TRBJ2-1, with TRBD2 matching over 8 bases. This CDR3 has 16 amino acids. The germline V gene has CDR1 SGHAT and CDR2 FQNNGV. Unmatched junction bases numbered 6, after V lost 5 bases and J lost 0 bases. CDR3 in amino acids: CASSTIAGSSYNEQFF. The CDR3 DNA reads TGTGCCAGCAGCACAATAGCGGGAAGCTCCTACAATGAGCAGTTCTTC.

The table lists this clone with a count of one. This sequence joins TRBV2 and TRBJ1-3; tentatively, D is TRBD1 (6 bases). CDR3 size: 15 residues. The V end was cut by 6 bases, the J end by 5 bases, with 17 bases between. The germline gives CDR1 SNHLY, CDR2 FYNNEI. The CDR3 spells CASRRTVALRNTIYF. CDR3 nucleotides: TGTGCCAGCAGACGGACAGTCGCTCTCAGAAACACCATATATTTT.

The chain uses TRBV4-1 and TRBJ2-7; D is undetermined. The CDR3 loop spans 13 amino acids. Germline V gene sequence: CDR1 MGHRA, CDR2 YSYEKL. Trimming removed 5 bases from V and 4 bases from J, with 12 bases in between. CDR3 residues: CASSSQTNYEQYF. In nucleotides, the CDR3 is TGCGCCAGCAGCTCCCAGACAAATTACGAGCAGTACTTC.

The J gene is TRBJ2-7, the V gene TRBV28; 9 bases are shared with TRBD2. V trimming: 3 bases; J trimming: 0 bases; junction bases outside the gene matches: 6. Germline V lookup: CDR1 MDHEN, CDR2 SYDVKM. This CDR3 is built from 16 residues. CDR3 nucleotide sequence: TGTGCCAGCAGTTTCAGACTAGCGGATCTCTCCTACGAGCAGTACTTC. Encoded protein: CASSFRLADLSYEQYF. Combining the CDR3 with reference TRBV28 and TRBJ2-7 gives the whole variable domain DVKVTQSSRYLVKRTGEKVFLECVQDMDHENMFWYRQDPGLGLRLIYFSYDVKMKEKGDIPEGYSVSREKKERFSLILESASTNQTSMYLCASSFRLADLSYEQYFGPGTRLTVT.

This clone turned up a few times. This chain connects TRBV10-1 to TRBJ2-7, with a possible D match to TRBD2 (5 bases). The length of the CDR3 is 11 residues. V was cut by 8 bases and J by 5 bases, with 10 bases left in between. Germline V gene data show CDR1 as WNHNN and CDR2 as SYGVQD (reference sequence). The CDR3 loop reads CASAHGNEQYF. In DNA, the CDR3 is TGCGCCAGCGCTCACGGGAACGAGCAGTACTTC.

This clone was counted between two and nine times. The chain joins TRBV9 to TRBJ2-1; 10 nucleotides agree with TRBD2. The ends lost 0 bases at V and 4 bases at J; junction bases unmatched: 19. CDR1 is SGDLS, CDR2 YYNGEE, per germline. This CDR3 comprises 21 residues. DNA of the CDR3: TGTGCCAGCAGCGTAGTGGGATCAGCGGGAGGGCCGGATTGGGGTTACAATGAGCAGTTCTTC. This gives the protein CASSVVGSAGGPDWGYNEQFF.

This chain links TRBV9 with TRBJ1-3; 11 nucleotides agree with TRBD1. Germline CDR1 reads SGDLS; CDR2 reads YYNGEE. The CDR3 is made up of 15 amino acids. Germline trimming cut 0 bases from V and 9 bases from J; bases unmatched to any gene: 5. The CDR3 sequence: CASSVGAGQGATIYF. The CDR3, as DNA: TGTGCCAGCAGCGTAGGGGCTGGACAGGGGGCCACCATATATTTT.

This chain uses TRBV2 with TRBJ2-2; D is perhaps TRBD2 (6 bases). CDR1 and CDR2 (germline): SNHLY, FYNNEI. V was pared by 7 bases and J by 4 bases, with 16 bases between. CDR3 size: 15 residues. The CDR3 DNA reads TGTGCCAGCAAGGTATCCGGGGGAGGCACCGGGGAGCTGTTTTTT. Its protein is CASKVSGGGTGELFF.

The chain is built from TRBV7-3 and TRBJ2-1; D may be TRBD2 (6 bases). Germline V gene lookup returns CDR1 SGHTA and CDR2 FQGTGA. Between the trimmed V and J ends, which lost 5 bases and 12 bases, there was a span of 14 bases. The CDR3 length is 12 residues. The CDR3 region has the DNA TGTGCCAGCAGCCTCCCGGGACTCGGGCAGTTCTTC. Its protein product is CASSLPGLGQFF.

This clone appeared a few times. For the CDR3, the DNA is TGCGCATCAGGGGGGAACCTTCAAGAGACCCAGTACTTC. It yields the protein CASGGNLQETQYF. The chain links TRBV4-1 to TRBJ2-5; possibly TRBD1 for D (7 bases). Germline V gene lookup returns CDR1 MGHRA and CDR2 YSYEKL. CDR3 length: 13 residues.

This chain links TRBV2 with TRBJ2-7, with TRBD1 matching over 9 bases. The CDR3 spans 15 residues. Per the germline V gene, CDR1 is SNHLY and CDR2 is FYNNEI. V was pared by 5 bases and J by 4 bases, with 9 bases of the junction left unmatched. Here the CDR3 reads CASSTRQGGPYEQYF. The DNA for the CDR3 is TGTGCCAGCAGTACTCGACAGGGGGGCCCGTACGAGCAGTACTTC. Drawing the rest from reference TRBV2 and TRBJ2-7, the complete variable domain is EPEVTQTPSHQVTQMGQEVILRCVPISNHLYFYWYRQILGQKVEFLVSFYNNEISEKSEIFDDQFSVERPDGSNFTLKIRSTKLEDSAMYFCASSTRQGGPYEQYFGPGTRLTVT.

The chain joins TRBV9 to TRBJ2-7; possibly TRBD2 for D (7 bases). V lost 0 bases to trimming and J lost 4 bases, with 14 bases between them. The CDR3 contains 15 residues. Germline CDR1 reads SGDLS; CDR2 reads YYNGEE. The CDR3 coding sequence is TGTGCCAGCAGCGTAGGTATAGGGGGGGGGTACGAGCAGTACTTC. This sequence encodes CASSVGIGGGYEQYF.

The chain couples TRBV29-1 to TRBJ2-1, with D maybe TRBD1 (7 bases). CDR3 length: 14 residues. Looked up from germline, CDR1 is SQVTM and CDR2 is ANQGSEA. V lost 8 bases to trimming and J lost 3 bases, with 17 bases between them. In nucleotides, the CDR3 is TGCAGCCTACGCGGGGCAGGGGGCTACAATGAGCAGTTCTTC. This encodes CSLRGAGGYNEQFF.

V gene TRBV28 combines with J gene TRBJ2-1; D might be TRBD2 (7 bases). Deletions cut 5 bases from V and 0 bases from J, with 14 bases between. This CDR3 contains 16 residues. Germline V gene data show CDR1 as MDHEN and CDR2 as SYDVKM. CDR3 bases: TGTGCCAGCAGTGGGAGGGGGATTAGCTCCTACAATGAGCAGTTCTTC. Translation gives CASSGRGISSYNEQFF.

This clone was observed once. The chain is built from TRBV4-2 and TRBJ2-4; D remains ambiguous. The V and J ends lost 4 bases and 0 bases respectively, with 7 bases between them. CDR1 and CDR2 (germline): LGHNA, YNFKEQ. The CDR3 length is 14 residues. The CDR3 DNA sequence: TGTGCCAGCAGCCGAAGGAGAGCCAAAAACATTCAGTACTTC. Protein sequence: CASSRRRAKNIQYF.

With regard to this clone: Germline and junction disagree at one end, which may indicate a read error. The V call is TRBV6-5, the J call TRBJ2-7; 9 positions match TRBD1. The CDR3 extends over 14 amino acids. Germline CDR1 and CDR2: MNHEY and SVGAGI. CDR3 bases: TGTGCCATCAGTGACGACAGGGGGGTTTACGAGCAGTACTTC. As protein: CAISDDRGVYEQYF.

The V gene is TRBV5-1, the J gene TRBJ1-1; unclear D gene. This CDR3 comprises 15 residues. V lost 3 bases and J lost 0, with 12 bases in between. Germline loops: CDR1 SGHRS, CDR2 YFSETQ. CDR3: CASSWKTEMNTEAFF. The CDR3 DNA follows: TGCGCCAGCAGCTGGAAAACAGAAATGAACACTGAAGCTTTCTTT.

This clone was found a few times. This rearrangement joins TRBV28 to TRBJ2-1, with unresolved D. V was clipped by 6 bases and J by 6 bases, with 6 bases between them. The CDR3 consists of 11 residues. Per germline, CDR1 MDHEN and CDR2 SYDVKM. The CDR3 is CASSPFNEQFF. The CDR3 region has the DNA TGTGCCAGCAGCCCTTTCAATGAGCAGTTCTTC.

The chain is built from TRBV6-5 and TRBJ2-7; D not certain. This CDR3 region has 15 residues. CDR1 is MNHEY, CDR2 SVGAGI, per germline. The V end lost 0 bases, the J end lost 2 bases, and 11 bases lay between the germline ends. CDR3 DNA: TGTGCCAGCAGTTACTCAGAGATTGGAGCCTACGAGCAGTACTTC. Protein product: CASSYSEIGAYEQYF.

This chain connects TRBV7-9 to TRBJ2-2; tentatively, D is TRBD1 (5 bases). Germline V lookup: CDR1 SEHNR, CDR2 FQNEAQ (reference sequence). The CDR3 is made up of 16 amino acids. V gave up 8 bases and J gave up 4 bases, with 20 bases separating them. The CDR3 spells CASGNYRSQGTGELFF. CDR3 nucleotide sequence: TGTGCCAGCGGGAATTACCGGAGTCAGGGCACCGGGGAGCTGTTTTTT.

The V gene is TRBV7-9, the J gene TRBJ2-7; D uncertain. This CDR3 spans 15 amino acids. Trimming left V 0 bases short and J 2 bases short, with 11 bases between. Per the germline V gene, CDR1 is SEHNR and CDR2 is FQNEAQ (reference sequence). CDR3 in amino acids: CASSLAGSFPYEQYF. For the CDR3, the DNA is TGTGCCAGCAGCTTAGCGGGTAGCTTCCCCTACGAGCAGTACTTC.

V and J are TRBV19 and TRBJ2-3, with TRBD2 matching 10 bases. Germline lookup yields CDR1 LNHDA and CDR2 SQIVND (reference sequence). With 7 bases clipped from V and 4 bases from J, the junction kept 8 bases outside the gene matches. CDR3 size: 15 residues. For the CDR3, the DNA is TGTGCCAGTACCCGCACTAGCGGGAACCCAGATACGCAGTATTTT. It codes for CASTRTSGNPDTQYF.

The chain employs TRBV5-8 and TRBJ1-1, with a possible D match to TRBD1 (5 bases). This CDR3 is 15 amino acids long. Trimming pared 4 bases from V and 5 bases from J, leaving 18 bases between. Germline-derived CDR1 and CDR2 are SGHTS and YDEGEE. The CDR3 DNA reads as TGTGCCAGCAGCCTAAACGGGGGTTGGGAAACTGAAGCTTTCTTT. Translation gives CASSLNGGWETEAFF.

CDR3 DNA: TGTGCCAGCAGCTTCAGTAACGAGCAGTACTTC. This sequence encodes CASSFSNEQYF. V is TRBV11-2 and J is TRBJ2-7; D uncertain. With 3 bases removed from V and 5 bases from J, the gap between germline ends came to 5 bases. This CDR3 region has 11 residues. Germline lookup yields CDR1 SGHAT and CDR2 FQNNGV.

DNA for the CDR3: TGTGCCAGCACACCCTCGAGCGGGAGGCGGTACGAGCAGTACTTC. Translation gives CASTPSSGRRYEQYF. This chain uses TRBV6-1 with TRBJ2-7; 9 nucleotides line up with TRBD2. Germline CDR1 is MNHNS and CDR2 is SASEGT. The CDR3 totals 15 residues. The ends lost 7 bases at V and 4 bases at J; junction bases unmatched: 11.

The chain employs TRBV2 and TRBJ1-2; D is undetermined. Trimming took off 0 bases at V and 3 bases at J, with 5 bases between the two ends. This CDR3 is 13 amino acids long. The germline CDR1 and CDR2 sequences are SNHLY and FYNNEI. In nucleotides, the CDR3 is TGTGCCAGCAGTGAAGCGCGCGACTATGGCTACACCTTC. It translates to CASSEARDYGYTF.